The 6 T cell receptor beta chains below come from one sample, sequenced in a study of neurological immune-mediated disorders. TCRdb ran MiXCR on the 5' RACE reads and lists one entry per CDR3 protein. The sample lists tens of thousands of distinct CDR3 sequences, 3.5% to 4% occurring once. Material: PBMCs. These receptors were taken from a man aged 30 to 45 with multiple sclerosis.

This clonotype was seen a handful of times. The J gene is TRBJ2-1, the V gene TRBV20-1; 8 nucleotides match TRBD2. The V and J ends lost 0 bases and 4 bases, in that order; junction bases with no gene match: 8. The CDR3 is 16 residues long. Germline assignment: CDR1 DFQATT and CDR2 SNEGSKA (reference sequence). CDR3 sequence (DNA): TGCAGTGCTAGAGATCCCTCCGGGGGGGCTTACAATGAGCAGTTCTTC. Amino acids: CSARDPSGGAYNEQFF.

The chain joins TRBV7-2 to TRBJ2-1; D remains ambiguous. This CDR3 spans 13 amino acids. The germline gives CDR1 SGHTA, CDR2 FQGNSA. V lost 0 bases and J 6 bases, leaving 6 bases between the germline ends. The CDR3 region is CASSLAGFNEQFF. CDR3 coding DNA: TGTGCCAGCAGCTTAGCCGGGTTCAATGAGCAGTTCTTC.

This clonotype has a count of ten or more. The V and J genes are TRBV20-1 and TRBJ2-2; unclear D gene. V was shortened by 5 bases and J by 1 base, with 11 bases between the two germline ends. The CDR3 runs to 14 residues. In germline, CDR1 is DFQATT, CDR2 SNEGSKA (reference sequence). CDR3 amino acids: CSAPPGGNTGELFF. CDR3 sequence (DNA): TGCAGTGCTCCCCCGGGCGGGAACACCGGGGAGCTGTTTTTT.

This clonotype occurred many times. The J gene is TRBJ1-2, the V gene TRBV11-2, with TRBD1 as a possible D gene (5 bases). The CDR3 runs 15 residues. Germline-derived CDR1 and CDR2 are SGHAT and FQNNGV. With 5 bases removed from V and 7 bases from J, the gap between germline ends came to 20 bases. The CDR3 DNA reads as TGTGCCAGCAGCCCGATACGGGAGGGACGTCGTGGCTACACCTTC. Amino acid sequence: CASSPIREGRRGYTF. The full variable domain, with the rest looked up from reference TRBV11-2 and TRBJ1-2, is EAGVAQSPRYKIIEKRQSVAFWCNPISGHATLYWYQQILGQGPKLLIQFQNNGVVDDSQLPKDRFSAERLKGVDSTLKIQPAKLEDSAVYLCASSPIREGRRGYTFGSGTRLTVV.

This clonotype was picked up many times. The rearrangement joins TRBV5-1 to TRBJ2-7; the D is unclear. The CDR3 has 16 amino acids. Germline values: CDR1 SGHRS, CDR2 YFSETQ. V gave up 4 bases and J gave up 0 bases, with 17 bases separating them. CDR3 sequence: CASSPMPIGNSYEQYF. CDR3 sequence (DNA): TGCGCCAGCAGCCCCATGCCGATCGGCAACTCCTACGAGCAGTACTTC.

This clonotype occurred many times. The rearrangement uses TRBV27 and TRBJ1-1; no firm D call. The CDR3 is 14 amino acids. Trimming took off 5 bases at V and 4 bases at J, with 14 bases between the two ends. CDR1 and CDR2 (germline): MNHEY, SMNVEV (reference sequence). As DNA, the CDR3 is TGTGCCAGCAGTCAGCAACAGCACCTCACTGAAGCTTTCTTT. It specifies CASSQQQHLTEAFF.